This TCR beta chain was identified during a study of cytomegalovirus exposure and HLA in healthy donors. With 60 Vbeta and 13 Jbeta primers, the PCR was carried out. Using immunoSEQ multiplex PCR, the repertoire was profiled, and TCRdb retains in-frame clones only, with some absent. Of 68,000 or so clones in the sample, approximately 80% are singletons; the top ten hold 6.5% to 7%. CDR3 length: 14 residues. Trimming left V 4 bases short and J 4 bases short, with 14 bases between. Looked up from germline, CDR1 is SGHTS and CDR2 is YDEGEE. The study's findings and limits: When analyzed later, a missense DCLRE1C variant was found to be linked to TCR beta V- and J-gene trimming. It emerged from a later analysis that several of the most significant clusters appeared to be linked to common viral pathogens. Confirmation was obtained in vitro that a few CMV-associated chains are specific for CMV antigens. An ancestry cluster, one associated with Asian ancestry, reportedly showed fewer N-insertions than the approximately 720-donor mean in a later analysis.

On this clone: As yet, its antigen is unknown.

V and J are TRBV5-8 and TRBJ1-1, with D maybe TRBD1 (6 bases). The sample was PBMCs. The TCR originated in a human donor in good health. The CDR3 DNA reads TGTGCCAGCAGCCTCGGACAGATAAGCACTGAAGCTTTCTTT. Protein product: CASSLGQISTEAFF.